The rows below give T cell receptor beta chains drawn from one sample of a study of shared clonotypes between healthy human individuals. Using immunoSEQ multiplex PCR, the repertoire was profiled, and TCRdb retains in-frame clones only, with some absent. The sample consists of approximately 1,500,000 clones, under 99% of them appearing once. Input material: naive CD4+ T cells sorted from blood. These receptors were obtained from a man aged 30 to 45 in good health. The CDR3 runs from the conserved cysteine through the conserved F or W. A D gene is named only where the DNA matches it firmly. Part of the rows lack a size; the others show once, few, many or a class for expanded clones.

D gene,clone size,J gene,V gene,CDR3 DNA,CDR3 protein
TRBD2,once,TRBJ2-5,TRBV5-1,TGCGCCAGCAGCTTGATGGGACTAGCGAGTCAAGAGACCCAGTACTTC,CASSLMGLASQETQYF
NA,NA,TRBJ2-7,TRBV6-6,TGTGCCAGCAGTTCCTCGGGCTACGAGCAGTACTTC,CASSSSGYEQYF
NA,NA,TRBJ1-1,TRBV6-5,TGTGCCAGCAGTTCAGGGACCACTGAAGCTTTCTTT,CASSSGTTEAFF
TRBD2,once,TRBJ2-3,TRBV5-4,TGTGCCAGCAGCTCCGTCGGGAGGGGATCTAGCACAGATACGCAGTATTTT,CASSSVGRGSSTDTQYF
NA,once,TRBJ2-3,TRBV5-1,TGCGCCAGTAGGTACAGGGAAAGCACAGATACGCAGTATTTT,CASRYRESTDTQYF
NA,NA,TRBJ2-3,TRBV7-2,TGTGCCAGCAGTCCCCTCGCGCGGGTGGGTCGAGATACGCAGTATTTT,CASSPLARVGRDTQYF
NA,once,TRBJ2-3,TRBV28,TGTGCCAGCAGATCCACAGATACGCAGTATTTT,CASRSTDTQYF
NA,NA,TRBJ2-7,TRBV15,TGTGCCACCAGCAGGGGCGAGAGCGGGTATGTCAACGAGCAGTACTTC,CATSRGESGYVNEQYF
TRBD1,NA,TRBJ1-5,TRBV5-8,TGTGCCAGCAGCTTTTCAGGGGGCTATCAGCCCCAGCATTTT,CASSFSGGYQPQHF
NA,NA,TRBJ1-2,TRBV27,TGTGCCAGCAGTTTTATGGCAGGAAATGGCTACACCTTC,CASSFMAGNGYTF
NA,NA,TRBJ2-7,TRBV29-1,TGCAGCGTTGTTGCGAGTTACGAGCAGTACTTC,CSVVASYEQYF
TRBD2,NA,TRBJ2-1,TRBV6-6,TGTGCCAGCAGTTACCCGGGACTAGGGAGATACAATGAGCAGTTCTTC,CASSYPGLGRYNEQFF
NA,NA,TRBJ2-1,TRBV4-1,TGCGCCAGCAGCCAAGACCCCCTCATGAGTATTGAGCAGTTCTTC,CASSQDPLMSIEQFF
NA,NA,TRBJ2-5,TRBV6-5,TGTGCCAGCAGAAGGACTCTCCAAGAGACCCAGTACTTC,CASRRTLQETQYF
NA,once,TRBJ2-7,TRBV28,TGTGCCAGCAGTTTACCGGTTACCTACGAGCAGTACTTC,CASSLPVTYEQYF
TRBD1,NA,TRBJ2-5,TRBV4-1,TGCGCCAGCAGCCAAGAATACAGGGGGGTTGAGACCCAGTACTTC,CASSQEYRGVETQYF
TRBD1,NA,TRBJ1-3,TRBV11-2,TGTGCCAGCAGCTTTAGGACAGGCAGAGGCTCTGGAAACACCATATATTTT,CASSFRTGRGSGNTIYF
NA,NA,TRBJ2-7,TRBV7-3,TGTGCCAGCAGCTTACCTAAGGTCGCCCGGATTTGGGGGGAGCAGTACTTC,CASSLPKVARIWGEQYF
NA,NA,TRBJ1-2,TRBV28,TGTGCCAGCAGCACATACCAGGGTTTTAGATATGGCTACACCTTC,CASSTYQGFRYGYTF
TRBD2,NA,TRBJ2-7,TRBV5-1,TGCGCCAGCAAGCCTAGCGGAACCGCCTACGAGCAGTACTTC,CASKPSGTAYEQYF
TRBD1,NA,TRBJ1-1,TRBV27,TGTGCCAGCAGTTCCCCGACAGGGAAGAATGAGGCTTTCTTT,CASSSPTGKNEAFF
NA,NA,TRBJ1-4,TRBV9,TGTGCCAGCAGCGCCGGAATGGACAGTAATGAAAAACTGTTTTTT,CASSAGMDSNEKLFF
NA,NA,TRBJ1-2,TRBV29-1,TGCAGCGTTTTGGGGTCCGGCTACACCTTC,CSVLGSGYTF
NA,NA,TRBJ2-7,TRBV6-5,TGTGCCAGCAGTTACTCGGTCGGACAGCCGTACGAGCAGTACTTC,CASSYSVGQPYEQYF
NA,NA,TRBJ2-7,TRBV19,TGTGCCAGTAGTCCTAGTACACAGTTCTACGAGCAGTACTTC,CASSPSTQFYEQYF
TRBD2,once,TRBJ2-7,TRBV30,TGTGCCTGGAAGCGGGGGTACTCCTACGAGCAGTACTTC,CAWKRGYSYEQYF
NA,NA,TRBJ2-1,TRBV28,TGTGCCAGCAGGTTCCAGGGCAGCGGCAATGAGCAGTTCTTC,CASRFQGSGNEQFF
NA,NA,TRBJ2-7,TRBV6-5,TGTGCCAGCAGTTACTCGAATAGGGCAAGCTCCTACGAGCAGTACTTC,CASSYSNRASSYEQYF
TRBD1,NA,TRBJ2-3,TRBV5-8,TGTGCCAGCAGCTCGGGACAGGTGGCAGATACGCAGTATTTT,CASSSGQVADTQYF
NA,NA,TRBJ1-1,TRBV6-4,TGTGCCAGCAGTAGAACCCCAGGAGGCCCATATGAAGCTTTCTTT,CASSRTPGGPYEAFF
TRBD2,once,TRBJ2-3,TRBV28,TGTGCCAGCGACAAGTTGACGGGACTAGCCCCCACAGATACGCAGTATTTT,CASDKLTGLAPTDTQYF
NA,NA,TRBJ2-5,TRBV9,TGTGCCAGCAGCGTAATGGGGGTCGAGACCCAGTACTTC,CASSVMGVETQYF
NA,NA,TRBJ2-1,TRBV5-1,TGCGCCAGCAGCGGGGGTGTGACCACCATCTGGATAAATGAGCAGTTCTTC,CASSGGVTTIWINEQFF
NA,NA,TRBJ2-7,TRBV6-1,TGTGCCAGCAGTGAGGGATTAACCTACGAGCAGTACTTC,CASSEGLTYEQYF
TRBD2,NA,TRBJ2-1,TRBV11-2,TGTGCCAGCAGCACTCGACTAGCGGGAGCTTACAATGAGCAGTTCTTC,CASSTRLAGAYNEQFF
TRBD1,NA,TRBJ2-7,TRBV18,TGTGCCAGCTCACCAGAACTACAGGGGGCTCGGTACGAGCAGTACTTC,CASSPELQGARYEQYF
TRBD1,NA,TRBJ2-7,TRBV5-1,TGCGCCAGCAGCCTACAGGGGGCCGGAGCGTACGAGCAGTACTTC,CASSLQGAGAYEQYF
TRBD2,NA,TRBJ2-3,TRBV7-7,TGTGCTAGCAGCCGTAGCGGGAGCGCAGATACGCAGTATTTT,CASSRSGSADTQYF
NA,NA,TRBJ1-3,TRBV7-9,TGTGCCAGCGATAAGGATCCAACCAGGGATTACACCATATATTTT,CASDKDPTRDYTIYF
NA,NA,TRBJ2-7,TRBV5-6,TGTGCCAGCAGCTTTGCACACTACGAGCAGTACTTC,CASSFAHYEQYF
NA,NA,TRBJ1-2,TRBV29-1,TGCAGCGTTGCCCCCAGAAGGGGAGACAACTATGGCTACACCTTC,CSVAPRRGDNYGYTF
NA,NA,TRBJ2-7,TRBV2,TGTGCCAGCAGTGCATCGAGAGCCTACGAGCAGTACTTC,CASSASRAYEQYF
NA,NA,TRBJ2-4,TRBV29-1,TGCAGCGGCCTTGGAGAGTTCGGCAAAAACATTCAGTACTTC,CSGLGEFGKNIQYF
TRBD2,NA,TRBJ2-1,TRBV5-5,TGTGCCAGCAGCTACACAAGCCTCGGGACTAGCGGCTACAATGAGCAGTTCTTC,CASSYTSLGTSGYNEQFF
NA,NA,TRBJ2-7,TRBV28,TGTGCCAGCAGTTTCAGGGGACTGGTCTCCTACGAGCAGTACTTC,CASSFRGLVSYEQYF
NA,once,TRBJ1-2,TRBV9,TGTGCCAGCAGCGTAGAAAACACAGGGAGATATGGCTACACCTTC,CASSVENTGRYGYTF
NA,NA,TRBJ1-4,TRBV19,TGTGCCAGTAGTAAATCTGGGCAGGCTAATGAAAAACTGTTTTTT,CASSKSGQANEKLFF
NA,NA,TRBJ2-1,TRBV5-1,TGCGCCAGCAGCCTCCCCTGGGGGGCTAGGAGTAACAATGAGCAGTTCTTC,CASSLPWGARSNNEQFF
NA,NA,TRBJ2-3,TRBV28,TGTGCCAGCAGGGACCGGGATACGCAGTATTTT,CASRDRDTQYF
NA,NA,TRBJ1-2,TRBV7-9,TGTGCCAGCAGCTTAATGGGTGGCTACACCTTC,CASSLMGGYTF
NA,once,TRBJ2-7,TRBV7-8,TGTGCCAGCACCCCATTGGACAGGAGGGCTCGCGAGCAGTACTTC,CASTPLDRRAREQYF
NA,NA,TRBJ2-2,TRBV11-1,TGTGCCAGCAGCTTAGGAAGACACATCCGAGGGGAGCTGTTTTTT,CASSLGRHIRGELFF
NA,NA,TRBJ2-7,TRBV6-5,TGTGCCTCAAAGGGAGTGGGGCTACTCGAGCAGTACTTC,CASKGVGLLEQYF
NA,NA,TRBJ2-1,TRBV5-1,TGCGCCAGCAGCTTGGGACTGCCCCCAGAGAATGAGCAGTTCTTC,CASSLGLPPENEQFF
TRBD2,NA,TRBJ2-1,TRBV5-1,TGCGCCAGCAGCTTGGCCATACTAGCGGGAGGGCCTGTCCTAGGTAATGAGCAGTTCTTC,CASSLAILAGGPVLGNEQFF
TRBD1,NA,TRBJ1-2,TRBV30,TGTGCCTGGAGTGTTCAGACAGGGGCTAACTATGGCTACACCTTC,CAWSVQTGANYGYTF
NA,NA,TRBJ1-1,TRBV7-9,TGTGCCACGGGACGCGCTCGTGGCACTGAAGCTTTCTTT,CATGRARGTEAFF